This is a list of T cell receptor beta chains from one sample in a study of control samples from healthy donors and cancer patients. TCRdb's copy holds only in-frame clones and misses some; the assay was immunoSEQ multiplex PCR. The sample comprises about 190,000 clones, 90% to 95% of which are singletons, and more than 1.1% rests with the top ten. The sequencing sample was made of blood. The origin of the receptors is a man aged 18-30 years in good health. The CDR3 runs from the conserved cysteine through the conserved F or W. The D gene is left open where the match is weak. Expanded clones are given a class, and other clones once, few, many or no size at all.

D,J,V,size,DNA,CDR3
NA,TRBJ1-6,TRBV19,NA,TGTGCCAGTAGTATGGGGCCCCGGGGAGCAAATTCACCCCTCCACTTT,CASSMGPRGANSPLHF
NA,TRBJ2-7,TRBV4-1,NA,TGCGCCAGCAGCCAAGAGGAAACAAGACGGGAGCAGTACTTC,CASSQEETRREQYF
NA,TRBJ1-4,TRBV10-3,NA,TGTGCCATCAGTGAGTCTCAAGGGGGGAGTGAAAAACTGTTTTTT,CAISESQGGSEKLFF
TRBD2,TRBJ2-5,TRBV29-1,NA,TGCAGCGTTGAAGACCTAGCGGGGGAGACCCAGTACTTC,CSVEDLAGETQYF
TRBD2,TRBJ2-3,TRBV30,NA,TGTGCCTGGAGGGCAGCGGGGACCGCGGTTGGACTTACAGATACGCAGTATTTT,CAWRAAGTAVGLTDTQYF
NA,TRBJ1-2,TRBV12-3/TRBV12-4,few,TGTGCCAGCAGTTTTGGGGGTGGCTACACCTTC,CASSFGGGYTF
TRBD1,TRBJ2-1,TRBV20-1,NA,TGCAGTGCTAGTGCAACAGGGGATGAGCAGTTCTTC,CSASATGDEQFF
TRBD1,TRBJ1-6,TRBV10-2,NA,TGCGCCAGCAAGGACAGGGACTCACCCCTCCACTTT,CASKDRDSPLHF
NA,TRBJ1-6,TRBV5-1,NA,TGCGCCAGCAGCCTAACTCCGGGACTGGGCTATAATTCACCCCTCCACTTT,CASSLTPGLGYNSPLHF
NA,TRBJ1-5,TRBV18,few,TGTGCCAGCTTCTCACAGAATCAGCCCCAGCATTTT,CASFSQNQPQHF
TRBD2,TRBJ2-4,TRBV6-1,NA,TGTGCCAGCAGTGGACAAGAGGGCGGGGGGGCCGAAATTCAGTACTTC,CASSGQEGGGAEIQYF
TRBD2,TRBJ2-1,TRBV28,NA,TGTGCCAGCAGCCGGGGGGGCTCCTACAATGAGCAGTTCTTC,CASSRGGSYNEQFF
NA,TRBJ1-5,TRBV28,many,TGTGCCAGCAGTTTCCCCTCTCCCCAGCATTTT,CASSFPSPQHF
NA,TRBJ1-2,TRBV12-3/TRBV12-4,once,TGTGCCAGCACCGCACCAGGCCACTATGGCTACACCTTC,CASTAPGHYGYTF
TRBD2,TRBJ2-1,TRBV9,NA,TGTGCCAGCAGCGCCACTAGCGGGGGATACAATGAGCAGTTCTTC,CASSATSGGYNEQFF
TRBD1,TRBJ1-2,TRBV4-2,NA,TGTGCCAGCAGACCTAGCCAGGGGGCTTATGGCTACACCTTC,CASRPSQGAYGYTF
NA,TRBJ1-1,TRBV27,NA,TGTGCCAGCACCGACAGGACGTCAACTGAAGCTTTCTTT,CASTDRTSTEAFF
TRBD1,TRBJ1-2,TRBV30,NA,TGTGCCTGGAGTGTAGGGACAGTAACGGGGGGCTACACCTTC,CAWSVGTVTGGYTF
NA,TRBJ1-6,TRBV15,NA,TGTGCCACCAGCACCCCCGTAGGGGGTTCACCCCTCCACTTT,CATSTPVGGSPLHF
NA,TRBJ1-1,TRBV5-1,NA,TGCGCCAGCAGCTTGGGCCCAGGCACTGAAGCTTTCTTT,CASSLGPGTEAFF
NA,TRBJ1-3,TRBV10-1,NA,TGCGCCACTGAGGGGGGTGTGTCGAAGGGTGATATTGGGTACACCATATATTTT,CATEGGVSKGDIGYTIYF
TRBD1,TRBJ1-6,TRBV3-1/TRBV3-2,NA,TGTGCCAGCAGTTTTGGACAGGAACCTTCACCCCTCCACTTT,CASSFGQEPSPLHF
TRBD2,TRBJ2-3,TRBV30,NA,TGTGCCTGGAGTGGATCTAGCGGGGTAAAAGATACGCAGTATTTT,CAWSGSSGVKDTQYF
NA,TRBJ2-1,TRBV2,NA,TGTGCCAGCAGCTTCGACTCTGGCTACAATGAGCAGTTCTTC,CASSFDSGYNEQFF
NA,TRBJ1-1,TRBV24-1,NA,TGTGCCACCAGTGATTTCCTAGGCACTGAAGCTTTCTTT,CATSDFLGTEAFF
NA,TRBJ1-1,TRBV19,NA,TGTGCCAGTAGTGCAAAGTGGGGAGGTTACGCTGAAGCTTTCTTT,CASSAKWGGYAEAFF
TRBD1,TRBJ2-7,TRBV30,NA,TGTGCCTGGAGTGACCCAGGACAGGCGACCTACGAGCAGTACTTC,CAWSDPGQATYEQYF
NA,TRBJ2-1,TRBV30,once,TGTGCCTGGAGTATAGGGGATTCCTACAATGAGCAGTTCTTC,CAWSIGDSYNEQFF
NA,TRBJ1-5,TRBV24-1,NA,TGTGCCACCAGTGATTCTGGAGGCAGCCCCAGGCATTTT,CATSDSGGSPRHF
TRBD1,TRBJ2-4,TRBV6-2/TRBV6-3,NA,TGTGCCAGCAGCCCGAGGGACAGATTTCAGTACTTC,CASSPRDRFQYF
NA,TRBJ1-3,TRBV2,once,TGTGCCAGCAGTGTTGGTGGAAACACCATATATTTT,CASSVGGNTIYF
NA,TRBJ2-4,TRBV6-5,NA,TGTGCCAGCAGTTCCGGGGGCAGAGGCATTCAGTACTTC,CASSSGGRGIQYF
NA,TRBJ2-7,TRBV20-1,NA,TGCAGTGCTAGTGGGTGGGGGGGCAATTTTTACGAGCAGTACTTC,CSASGWGGNFYEQYF
NA,TRBJ2-3,TRBV7-6,NA,TGTGCCAGCAAAAGTAAGGGGACTGCTAGCACAGATACGCAGTATTTT,CASKSKGTASTDTQYF
NA,TRBJ2-6,TRBV29-1,NA,TGCAGCGTGAGACTTGCAGGGGCCAACGTCCTGACTTTC,CSVRLAGANVLTF
TRBD1,TRBJ1-5,TRBV6-1,NA,TGTGCCAGCAGTGTTACAGGGGGAATGAGCAATCAGCCCCAGCATTTT,CASSVTGGMSNQPQHF
NA,TRBJ1-4,TRBV29-1,NA,TGCAGCGTTGGGTATGGGGAAAAACTGTTTTTT,CSVGYGEKLFF
NA,TRBJ2-1,TRBV14,NA,TGTGCCAGCAGCCAGGGGCTAGCGAGTAACAATGAGCAGTTCTTC,CASSQGLASNNEQFF
TRBD1,TRBJ1-1,TRBV20-1,NA,TGCAGTGCTAGTCCCACAGGGGAGGACACTGAAGCTTTCTTT,CSASPTGEDTEAFF
NA,TRBJ2-3,TRBV2,NA,TGTGCCAGCGGCCCGACAGTAGATACGCAGTATTTT,CASGPTVDTQYF
NA,TRBJ1-4,TRBV12-5,NA,TGTGCTAGTGGTTTGAGTCAGGGAGGTTCGGAAAAACTGTTTTTT,CASGLSQGGSEKLFF
NA,TRBJ2-3,TRBV7-6,NA,TGTGCCAGCAGCAGAGCGGAGTCTCTGAATACGCAGTATTTT,CASSRAESLNTQYF
NA,TRBJ2-7,TRBV2,many,TGTGCCAGCAGTCCTAATTATCCGGGCGGTTTCTCCTACGAGCAGTACTTC,CASSPNYPGGFSYEQYF
NA,TRBJ2-5,TRBV12-3/TRBV12-4,NA,TGTGCCAGCAGGAGACTAGTCCTAGAGACCCAGTACTTC,CASRRLVLETQYF
NA,TRBJ1-2,TRBV2,NA,TGTGCCAGCAAAACGGGTGGCTACACCTTC,CASKTGGYTF
NA,TRBJ1-3,TRBV30,NA,TGTGCCTGGAGTGCTACGACGGGCAATGGAAACACCATATATTTT,CAWSATTGNGNTIYF
NA,TRBJ1-5,TRBV2,NA,TGTGCCAGCAGCGCCACAGGGCTGAGCAATCAGCCCCAGCATTTT,CASSATGLSNQPQHF
TRBD1,TRBJ1-3,TRBV3-1/TRBV3-2,NA,TGTGCCAGCGGACAGGACTCTGGAAACACCATATATTTT,CASGQDSGNTIYF
NA,TRBJ2-1,TRBV5-1,NA,TGCGCCAGCACTCGAGGACGGGGAAATGAGCAGTTCTTC,CASTRGRGNEQFF
NA,TRBJ2-1,TRBV9,NA,TGTGCCAGCAGCGTGGGCCCCCCGCTAAAGGAGCAGTTCTTC,CASSVGPPLKEQFF
NA,TRBJ2-3,TRBV5-6,once,TGTGCCAGCAGCTTCGGGACAACTAGCACAGATACGCAGTATTTT,CASSFGTTSTDTQYF
NA,TRBJ1-1,TRBV30,NA,TGTGCCTGGAGTCCCTTCGGTAGTGAAGCTTTCTTT,CAWSPFGSEAFF